This passage covers 20 T cell receptor beta chains from one sample sequenced in a study of immune heterogeneity within non-small cell lung tumors. Template material comprised bulk tumor genomic DNA at approximately 600 ng per sample. Several biopsies per primary tumor were taken during surgery, spaced as far apart as possible. Patients with untreated, newly diagnosed non-small cell lung cancer underwent curative surgery. The authors amplified TCR beta CDR3 by multiplex PCR with 32 V and 13 J primers. TCRdb fed the multiplex PCR reads into MiXCR, producing one record per CDR3 protein. The table has 20,000 to 25,000 distinct CDR3 sequences, 27% seen once; the top ten hold 3.7%. The sequencing input was lung tumor tissue. Receptor source: a middle-aged man with non-small cell lung cancer.

This clonotype was observed many times. The chain uses TRBV6-1 and TRBJ1-1; a weak D match, TRBD1 (5 bases). This CDR3 is 12 amino acids long. Germline V CDR1 and CDR2: MNHNS, SASEGT. V gave up 5 bases and J gave up 5 bases, with 9 bases separating them. CDR3 in amino acids: CASSLRVTEAFF. CDR3 DNA sequence: TGTGCCAGCAGTCTCAGGGTGACTGAAGCTTTCTTT.

About this clonotype itself: A junction boundary mismatches the germline segment, possibly from a read error. This chain connects TRBV29-1 to TRBJ1-1; weak D call: TRBD1 (6 bases). Germline V gene sequence: CDR1 SQVTM, CDR2 ANQGSEA. The CDR3 is 13 amino acids. CDR3 nucleotide sequence: TGCAGCGTTAGGGGGTCCGGGGACACTGAAGGTTTCTTT. This gives the protein CSVRGSGDTEGFF. The full variable domain, in which reference TRBV29-1 and TRBJ1-1 provide the parts outside the CDR3, is SAVISQKPSRDICQRGTSLTIQCQVDSQVTMMFWYRQQPGQSLTLIATANQGSEATYESGFVIDKFPISRPNLTFSTLTVSNMSPEDSSIYLCSVRGSGDTEGFFGQGTRLTVV.

This clonotype was counted many times. The V gene is TRBV11-3, the J gene TRBJ2-1; D not certain. With 2 bases removed from V and 8 bases from J, the gap between germline ends came to 4 bases. This CDR3 is 11 amino acids long. The germline V gene has CDR1 SGHNT and CDR2 YENEEA. CDR3 DNA: TGTGCCAGCAGCTTACTACATGAGCAGTTCTTC. Protein sequence: CASSLLHEQFF.

This clonotype was found a few times. The chain couples TRBV20-1 to TRBJ2-7; 7 bases are shared with TRBD1. The CDR3 sequence is 16 residues long. V shed 1 base and J 2 bases; nucleotides not matched to a gene: 11. The germline gives CDR1 DFQATT, CDR2 SNEGSKA (reference sequence). CDR3 nucleotides: TGCAGTGCTAGAGTCGTCCGGGACAGTGAGGCCTACGAGCAGTACTTC. Protein product: CSARVVRDSEAYEQYF.

This clonotype was seen repeatedly, ten times or more. V usage is TRBV24-1 and J usage is TRBJ2-1, with 10 positions matching TRBD2. This CDR3 has 17 amino acids. V was clipped by 6 bases and J by 3 bases; unmatched bases: 10. In germline, CDR1 is KGHDR, CDR2 SFDVKD. The CDR3 coding sequence is TGTGCCACCAGTCCTCGTTGGGGGACTAGCGTCTACAATGAGCAGTTCTTC. This translates into CATSPRWGTSVYNEQFF.

As for this clonotype: One junction end does not reproduce the germline sequence, and a read error may be involved. The chain uses TRBV7-9 and TRBJ1-5; D is perhaps TRBD1 (5 bases). CDR1 SEHNR and CDR2 FQNEAQ come from the germline V gene (reference sequence). This CDR3 is 14 amino acids long. In DNA form, the CDR3 reads TGTGCCATCAGCCCCGCACCGGGGGATCAGCCCCAGCATTTT. Encoded protein: CAISPAPGDQPQHF.

This clonotype appeared a single time. A much larger clone is a single base away; this may be a read error. The rearrangement joins TRBV2 to TRBJ1-4; D remains ambiguous. The V and J ends lost 7 bases and 4 bases respectively, with 16 bases between them. The CDR3 runs to 15 residues. Germline assignment: CDR1 SNHLY and CDR2 FYNNEI. CDR3 in DNA: TGTGCCAGCATTCGACCCGCTGGGGTTAATGAAAAACTGTTTTTT. Residues: CASIRPAGVNEKLFF.

As for this clonotype: A much larger clone lies a single base off, so this may be a read error. V gene TRBV11-3 combines with J gene TRBJ2-3; D remains ambiguous. CDR3 length equals 13 residues. Germline V gene data show CDR1 as SGHNT and CDR2 as YENEEA. V was cut by 5 bases and J by 7 bases, with 13 bases left in between. CDR3: CASSPNPPHTQYF. The CDR3 nucleotides read TGTGCCAGCAGCCCTAACCCCCCACATACGCAGTATTTT.

J is TRBJ2-1 and V is TRBV6-2 or TRBV6-3, with TRBD2 matching 8 bases. V dropped 4 bases and J dropped 2; count of bases not matched to a gene: 7. The CDR3 covers 16 residues. In germline, CDR1 is MNHEY, CDR2 SVGEGT. In DNA form, the CDR3 reads TGTGCCAGCAGTTTACTAGCGGAACCTCCCTACAATGAGCAGTTCTTC. Translating it yields CASSLLAEPPYNEQFF.

This clonotype was counted between two and nine times. The chain uses TRBV29-1 and TRBJ2-2, with TRBD2 matching over 8 bases. The CDR3 has 14 amino acids. Germline V gene lookup returns CDR1 SQVTM and CDR2 ANQGSEA. V trimming: 2 bases; J trimming: 4 bases; junction bases outside the gene matches: 3. The CDR3 sequence is CSVELAGSTGELFF. DNA for the CDR3: TGCAGCGTTGAATTAGCGGGAAGCACCGGGGAGCTGTTTTTT.

In its sample, this clonotype is medium-sized. Written as DNA, the CDR3 is TGTGCCAGCAGCTCCCGCGCCGGGTCTGAAAAACTGTTTTTT. The encoded protein is CASSSRAGSEKLFF. This sequence joins TRBV3-1 and TRBJ1-4; D call uncertain. Germline V CDR1 and CDR2: LGHDT, YNNKEL (reference sequence). V was clipped by 5 bases and J by 7 bases, with 14 bases between them. The CDR3 covers 14 residues.

This clonotype was counted ten times or more. J is TRBJ2-1 and V is TRBV3-1; 8 nucleotides align to TRBD1. The CDR3 has 16 amino acids. The trim removed 0 bases at V and 6 bases at J, leaving 7 bases unmatched. Per germline, CDR1 LGHDT and CDR2 YNNKEL (reference sequence). The CDR3 bases are TGTGCCAGCAGCCAAGAGGGGCAGGGGGCCAGCAATGAGCAGTTCTTC. Translation: CASSQEGQGASNEQFF.

This clonotype was detected a few times. The V gene is TRBV24-1, the J gene TRBJ2-1; tentatively, D is TRBD1 (5 bases). The germline V gene has CDR1 KGHDR and CDR2 SFDVKD. This CDR3 region has 15 residues. Between the trimmed V and J ends, which lost 0 bases and 3 bases, there was a span of 8 bases. CDR3 sequence reads: CATSDLRGNYNEQFF. CDR3 in DNA: TGTGCCACCAGTGATTTGAGGGGAAACTACAATGAGCAGTTCTTC.

V usage is TRBV18 and J usage is TRBJ2-2; D is ambiguous. V shed 6 bases and J shed 6 bases, with 14 bases lying between them. The V gene's germline CDR1 is KGHSH and CDR2 LQKENI. The CDR3 is made up of 14 amino acids. The DNA for the CDR3 is TGTGCCAGCTCCCGATCTGGCCGGGCCGGGGAGCTGTTTTTT. Residues: CASSRSGRAGELFF.

About this clonotype itself: This likely comes from a read error, as the CDR3 has no conserved phenylalanine or tryptophan at its end. V and J are TRBV7-2 and TRBJ1-1; the match to TRBD1 covers 7 bases. Trimming removed 5 bases from V and 3 bases from J; junction bases left unmatched: 6. The CDR3 loop spans 14 amino acids. CDR1 is SGHTA and CDR2 is FQGNSA in the germline V gene. The chain's CDR3 is CASSMGQSYTEAFS. Written as DNA, the CDR3 is TGTGCCAGCAGCATGGGACAGAGCTACACTGAAGCTTTCTCT.

V gene TRBV20-1 combines with J gene TRBJ2-1; D unclear. CDR1 DFQATT and CDR2 SNEGSKA come from the germline V gene (reference sequence). V was trimmed by 1 base and J by 1 base, leaving 5 bases between them. This CDR3 comprises 13 residues. CDR3 residues: CSARGGSYNEQFF. CDR3 coding DNA: TGCAGTGCTAGAGGTGGGTCCTACAATGAGCAGTTCTTC.

This clonotype occurred many times. The chain joins TRBV3-1 to TRBJ1-2, with TRBD1 as a possible D gene (6 bases). V was cut by 4 bases and J by 4 bases, with 16 bases left in between. CDR1 is LGHDT, CDR2 YNNKEL, per germline (reference sequence). This CDR3 has 15 residues. CDR3 residues: CASSPGVGDRYGYTF. The CDR3 DNA reads TGTGCCAGCAGCCCAGGGGTCGGAGACCGCTATGGCTACACCTTC.

This clonotype has more than one count but fewer than ten. The chain has TRBV10-2 and TRBJ1-3, with a weak D call TRBD1 (5 bases). CDR1 and CDR2 (germline): WSHSY, SAAADI. There are 15 residues in the CDR3. V shed 6 bases and J shed 4 bases, with 16 bases lying between them. The CDR3 bases are TGCGCCAGCAGGCCGGGACGGGGAGAGGGAAACACCATATATTTT. Its protein product is CASRPGRGEGNTIYF.

CDR3 in DNA: TGTGCCAGCAGCTCCTTCGGGACAGTGAACTACGAGCAGTACTTC. This gives the protein CASSSFGTVNYEQYF. V usage is TRBV7-9 and J usage is TRBJ2-7; 7 bases fit TRBD1. Trimming took 4 bases from V and 3 from J; bases not matched to a gene: 9. This CDR3 has 15 amino acids. The germline CDR1 and CDR2 sequences are SEHNR and FQNEAQ (reference sequence).

Regarding this clonotype: A junction boundary mismatches the germline segment, possibly from a read error. The V and J genes are TRBV3-1 and TRBJ1-2; a weak D match, TRBD1 (5 bases). The CDR3 covers 14 residues. Germline V gene lookup returns CDR1 LGHDT and CDR2 YNNKEL (reference sequence). The CDR3 spells CASNQAGRLYGYTF. As DNA, the CDR3 is TGTGCCAGCAACCAAGCGGGACGGCTCTATGGCTACACCTTC.